The T cell receptor beta chain described here comes from a study of T cell repertoires in cytomegalovirus infection. The overall study: Use of recently identified HLA-C-restricted and well-studied HLA-B-restricted CMV epitopes was part of the study. It can be stated that public TCR beta signatures indicated CMV infection as well as a matching HLA type. Study-wide results and caveats: Dominating the ex vivo response were TCR beta clonotypes that were CMV-specific and HLA-C-restricted. The cumulative frequency of public TCR beta families distinguished individuals who carried CMV together with the relevant HLA.

Trimming at V came to 4 bases and at J to 3 bases, leaving 12 bases not matched to a gene. CDR1 SEHNR and CDR2 FQNEAQ come from the germline V gene (reference sequence). The CDR3 extends over 17 amino acids. TCRdb processed the reads anew with MiXCR; each CDR3 protein has one entry. The data hold about 55,000 distinct CDR3 sequences, with roughly 20% observed a single time. This clonotype was detected a few times. The antigen is undetermined. The source material was CD8+ T cells from cultured PBMCs, sampled from culture after CMV antigen stimulation. This chain links TRBV7-9 with TRBJ2-7; 10 bases fit TRBD2. This sequence originates from a human donor in good health (CMV status not recorded). Some clones in this sample may be carry-over from other donors' samples. CDR3 nucleotides: TGTGCCAGCAGCTCAACCACAGGGACTAGCGAATTCTACGAGCAGTACTTC. Its translation: CASSSTTGTSEFYEQYF.